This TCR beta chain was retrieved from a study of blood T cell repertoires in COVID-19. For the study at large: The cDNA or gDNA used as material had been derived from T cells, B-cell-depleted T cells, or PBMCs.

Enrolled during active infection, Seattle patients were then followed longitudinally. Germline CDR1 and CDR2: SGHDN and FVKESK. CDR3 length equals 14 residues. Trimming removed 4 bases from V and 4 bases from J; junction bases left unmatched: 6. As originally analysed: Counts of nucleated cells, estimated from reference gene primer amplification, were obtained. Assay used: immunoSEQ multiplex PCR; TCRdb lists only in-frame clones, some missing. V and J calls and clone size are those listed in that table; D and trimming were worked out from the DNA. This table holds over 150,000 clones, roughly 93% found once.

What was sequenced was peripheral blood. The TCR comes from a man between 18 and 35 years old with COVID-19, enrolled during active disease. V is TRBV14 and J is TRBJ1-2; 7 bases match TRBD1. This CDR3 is CASSLAGTAYGYTF. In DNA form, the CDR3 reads TGTGCCAGCAGCCTTGCCGGGACAGCCTATGGCTACACCTTC.